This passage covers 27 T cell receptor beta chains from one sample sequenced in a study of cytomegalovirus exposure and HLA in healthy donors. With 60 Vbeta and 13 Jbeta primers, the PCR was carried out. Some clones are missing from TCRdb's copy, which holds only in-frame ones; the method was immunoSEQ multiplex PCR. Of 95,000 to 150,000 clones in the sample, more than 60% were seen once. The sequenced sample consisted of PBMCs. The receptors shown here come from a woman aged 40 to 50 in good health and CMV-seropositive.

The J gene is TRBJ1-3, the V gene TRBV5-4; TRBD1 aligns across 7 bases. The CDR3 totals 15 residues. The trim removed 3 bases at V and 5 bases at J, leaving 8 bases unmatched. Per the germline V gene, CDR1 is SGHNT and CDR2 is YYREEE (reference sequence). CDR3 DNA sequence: TGTGCCAGCAGCTCTGGACAGGATGGGAGAAACACCATATATTTT. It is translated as CASSSGQDGRNTIYF.

The CDR3 protein is CASSLTPPQWGRSGANVLTF. The CDR3 DNA reads TGTGCCAGCAGCTTAACTCCCCCCCAGTGGGGCCGATCTGGGGCCAACGTCCTGACTTTC. This chain uses TRBV13 with TRBJ2-6; D is perhaps TRBD1 (5 bases). Germline lookup yields CDR1 PRHDT and CDR2 FYEKMQ (reference sequence). The V and J ends lost 2 bases and 1 base respectively, with 21 bases between them. The CDR3 totals 20 residues.

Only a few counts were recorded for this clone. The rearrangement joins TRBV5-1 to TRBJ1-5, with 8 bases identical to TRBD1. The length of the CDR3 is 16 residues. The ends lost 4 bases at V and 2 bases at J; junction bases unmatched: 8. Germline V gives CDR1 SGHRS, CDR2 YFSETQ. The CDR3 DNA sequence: TGCGCCAGCAGCCTGACAGGGGAAGGTGGCAATCAGCCCCAGCATTTT. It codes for CASSLTGEGGNQPQHF.

In DNA, the CDR3 is TGTGCCAGCAGCTTAAGGGAGGTTCGGACTGAAGCTTTCTTT. Amino acid sequence: CASSLREVRTEAFF. The rearrangement uses TRBV11-2 and TRBJ1-1; D ambiguous. V lost 2 bases, J lost 5 bases, and 12 bases lay in between. The length of the CDR3 is 14 residues. Germline assignment: CDR1 SGHAT and CDR2 FQNNGV.

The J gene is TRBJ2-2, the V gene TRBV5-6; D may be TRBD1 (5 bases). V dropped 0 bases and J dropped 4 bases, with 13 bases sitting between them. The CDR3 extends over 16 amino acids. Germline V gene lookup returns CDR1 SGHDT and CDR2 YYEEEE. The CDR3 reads CASSLGGQWSTGELFF. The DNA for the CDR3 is TGTGCCAGCAGCTTGGGAGGACAATGGTCCACCGGGGAGCTGTTTTTT. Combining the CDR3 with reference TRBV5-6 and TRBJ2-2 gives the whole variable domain DAGVTQSPTHLIKTRGQQVTLRCSPKSGHDTVSWYQQALGQGPQFIFQYYEEEERQRGNFPDRFSGHQFPNYSSELNVNALLLGDSALYLCASSLGGQWSTGELFFGEGSRLTVL.

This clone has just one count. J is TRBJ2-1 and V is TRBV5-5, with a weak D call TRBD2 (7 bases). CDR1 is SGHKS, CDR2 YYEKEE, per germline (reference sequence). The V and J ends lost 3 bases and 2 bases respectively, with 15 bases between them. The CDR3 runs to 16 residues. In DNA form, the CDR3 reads TGTGCCAGCAGCTCCGAAGGGGGGGCCCCCTACAATGAGCAGTTCTTC. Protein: CASSSEGGAPYNEQFF. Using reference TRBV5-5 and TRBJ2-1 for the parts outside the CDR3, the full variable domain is DAGVTQSPTHLIKTRGQQVTLRCSPISGHKSVSWYQQVLGQGPQFIFQYYEKEERGRGNFPDRFSARQFPNYSSELNVNALLLGDSALYLCASSSEGGAPYNEQFFGPGTRLTVL.

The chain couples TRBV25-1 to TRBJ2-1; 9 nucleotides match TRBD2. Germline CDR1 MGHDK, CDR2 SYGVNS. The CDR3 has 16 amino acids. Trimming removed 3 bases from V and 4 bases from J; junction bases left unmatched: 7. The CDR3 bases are TGTGCCAGCAGTGATATGCTAGCGGGGCAGTACAATGAGCAGTTCTTC. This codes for CASSDMLAGQYNEQFF.

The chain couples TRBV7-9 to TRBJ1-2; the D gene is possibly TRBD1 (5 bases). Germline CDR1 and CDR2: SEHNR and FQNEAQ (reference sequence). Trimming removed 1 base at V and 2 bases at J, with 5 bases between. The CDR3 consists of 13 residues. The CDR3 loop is CASSLEGNYGYTF. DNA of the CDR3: TGTGCCAGCAGCTTAGAGGGGAACTATGGCTACACCTTC. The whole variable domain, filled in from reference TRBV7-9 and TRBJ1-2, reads DTGVSQNPRHKITKRGQNVTFRCDPISEHNRLYWYRQTLGQGPEFLTYFQNEAQLEKSRLLSDRFSAERPKGSFSTLEIQRTEQGDSAMYLCASSLEGNYGYTFGSGTRLTVV.

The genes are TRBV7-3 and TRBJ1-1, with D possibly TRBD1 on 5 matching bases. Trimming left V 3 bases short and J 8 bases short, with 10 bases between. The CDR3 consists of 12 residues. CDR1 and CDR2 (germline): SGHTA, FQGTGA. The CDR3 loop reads CASSFDRSEAFF. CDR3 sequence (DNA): TGTGCCAGCAGCTTTGACAGAAGCGAAGCTTTCTTT.

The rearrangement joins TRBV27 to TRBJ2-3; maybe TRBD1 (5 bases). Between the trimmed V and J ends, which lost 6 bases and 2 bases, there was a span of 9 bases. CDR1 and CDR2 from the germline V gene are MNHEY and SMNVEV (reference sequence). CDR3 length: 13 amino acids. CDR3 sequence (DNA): TGTGCCAGCAGCCAGGGTTTCACAGATACGCAGTATTTT. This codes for CASSQGFTDTQYF.

The CDR3 region has the DNA TGTGCCAGCAGCCAAGGGACTCAGCCTGGAGCTTTCTTT. Its protein product is CASSQGTQPGAFF. V gene TRBV14 combines with J gene TRBJ1-1; unclear D gene. Trimming took off 1 base at V and 10 bases at J, with 13 bases between the two ends. Germline CDR1 and CDR2: SGHDN and FVKESK. The CDR3 has 13 residues. Based on the CDR3 plus reference TRBV14 and TRBJ1-1, the full variable domain is EAGVTQFPSHSVIEKGQTVTLRCDPISGHDNLYWYRRVMGKEIKFLLHFVKESKQDESGMPNNRFLAERTGGTYSTLKVQPAELEDSGVYFCASSQGTQPGAFFGQGTRLTVV.

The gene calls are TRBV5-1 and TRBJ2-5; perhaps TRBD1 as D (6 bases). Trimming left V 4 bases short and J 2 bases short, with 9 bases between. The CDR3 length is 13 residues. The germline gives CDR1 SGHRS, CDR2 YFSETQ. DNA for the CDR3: TGCGCCAGCAGCCTGGACAGTCAAGAGACCCAGTACTTC. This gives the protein CASSLDSQETQYF.

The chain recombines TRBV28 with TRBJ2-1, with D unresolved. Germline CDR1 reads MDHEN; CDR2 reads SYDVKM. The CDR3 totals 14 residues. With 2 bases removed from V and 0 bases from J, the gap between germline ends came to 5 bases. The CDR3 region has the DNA TGTGCCAGCAGTTTAGCGGACTCCTACAATGAGCAGTTCTTC. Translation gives CASSLADSYNEQFF. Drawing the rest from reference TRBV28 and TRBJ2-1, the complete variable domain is DVKVTQSSRYLVKRTGEKVFLECVQDMDHENMFWYRQDPGLGLRLIYFSYDVKMKEKGDIPEGYSVSREKKERFSLILESASTNQTSMYLCASSLADSYNEQFFGPGTRLTVL.

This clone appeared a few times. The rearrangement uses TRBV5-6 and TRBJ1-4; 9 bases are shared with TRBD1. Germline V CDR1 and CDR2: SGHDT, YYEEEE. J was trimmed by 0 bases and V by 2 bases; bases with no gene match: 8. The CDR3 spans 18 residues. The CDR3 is CASSFWDRVGATNEKLFF. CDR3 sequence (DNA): TGTGCCAGCAGCTTCTGGGACAGGGTTGGGGCAACTAATGAAAAACTGTTTTTT. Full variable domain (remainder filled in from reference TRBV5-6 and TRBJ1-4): DAGVTQSPTHLIKTRGQQVTLRCSPKSGHDTVSWYQQALGQGPQFIFQYYEEEERQRGNFPDRFSGHQFPNYSSELNVNALLLGDSALYLCASSFWDRVGATNEKLFFGSGTQLSVL.

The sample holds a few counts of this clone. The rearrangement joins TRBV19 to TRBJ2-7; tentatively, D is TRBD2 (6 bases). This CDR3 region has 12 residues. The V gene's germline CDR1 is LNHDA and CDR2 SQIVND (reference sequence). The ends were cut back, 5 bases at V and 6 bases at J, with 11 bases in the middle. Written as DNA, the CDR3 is TGTGCCAGTAGTGCTGTGGGGGGCGAGCAGTACTTC. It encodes CASSAVGGEQYF.

The CDR3 DNA reads TGCGCCAGCAGTGAATGGGGTGGGCAGGGCCAAGAGACCCAGTACTTC. The encoded protein is CASSEWGGQGQETQYF. This chain connects TRBV10-2 to TRBJ2-5; D possibly corresponds to TRBD1 (5 bases). The CDR3 has 16 residues. The germline V gene encodes CDR1 WSHSY and CDR2 SAAADI. The V and J ends lost 3 bases and 1 base respectively, with 15 bases between them.

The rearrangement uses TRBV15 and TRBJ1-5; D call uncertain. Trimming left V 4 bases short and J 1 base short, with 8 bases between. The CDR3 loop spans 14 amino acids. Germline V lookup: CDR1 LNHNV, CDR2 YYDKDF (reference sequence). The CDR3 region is CATSIQLSNQPQHF. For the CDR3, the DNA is TGTGCCACCAGCATCCAGTTGAGCAATCAGCCCCAGCATTTT.

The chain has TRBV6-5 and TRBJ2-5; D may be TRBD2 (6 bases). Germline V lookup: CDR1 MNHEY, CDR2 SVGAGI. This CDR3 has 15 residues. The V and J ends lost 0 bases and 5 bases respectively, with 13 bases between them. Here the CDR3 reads CASSYSGWGVETQYF. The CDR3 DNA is TGTGCCAGCAGTTACTCGGGTTGGGGGGTTGAGACCCAGTACTTC.

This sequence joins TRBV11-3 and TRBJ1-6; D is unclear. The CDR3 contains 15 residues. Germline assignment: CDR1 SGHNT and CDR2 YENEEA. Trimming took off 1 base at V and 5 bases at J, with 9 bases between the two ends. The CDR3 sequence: CASSLGSRNNSPLHF. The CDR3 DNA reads TGTGCCAGCAGCTTAGGGTCCAGGAATAATTCACCCCTCCACTTT. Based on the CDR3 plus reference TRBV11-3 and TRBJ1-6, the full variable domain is EAGVVQSPRYKIIEKKQPVAFWCNPISGHNTLYWYLQNLGQGPELLIRYENEEAVDDSQLPKDRFSAERLKGVDSTLKIQPAELGDSAVYLCASSLGSRNNSPLHFGNGTRLTVT.

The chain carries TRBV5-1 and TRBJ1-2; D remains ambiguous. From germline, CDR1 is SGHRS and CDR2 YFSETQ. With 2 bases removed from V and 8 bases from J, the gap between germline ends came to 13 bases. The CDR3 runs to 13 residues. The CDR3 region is CASSFRPGEGYTF. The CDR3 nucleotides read TGCGCCAGCAGCTTTCGTCCCGGGGAAGGCTACACCTTC. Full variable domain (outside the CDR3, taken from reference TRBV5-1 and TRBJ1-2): KAGVTQTPRYLIKTRGQQVTLSCSPISGHRSVSWYQQTPGQGLQFLFEYFSETQRNKGNFPGRFSGRQFSNSRSEMNVSTLELGDSALYLCASSFRPGEGYTFGSGTRLTVV.

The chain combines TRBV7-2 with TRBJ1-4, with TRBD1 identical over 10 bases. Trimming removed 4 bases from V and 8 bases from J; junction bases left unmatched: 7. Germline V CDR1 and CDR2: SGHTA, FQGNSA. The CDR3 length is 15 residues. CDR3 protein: CASSSRQGAKEKLFF. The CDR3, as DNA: TGTGCCAGCAGCTCCCGACAGGGGGCAAAAGAAAAACTGTTTTTT.

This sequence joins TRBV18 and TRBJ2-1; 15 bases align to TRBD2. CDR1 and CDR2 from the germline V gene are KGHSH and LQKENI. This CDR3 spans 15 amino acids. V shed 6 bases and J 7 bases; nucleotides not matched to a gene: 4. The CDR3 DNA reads TGTGCCAGCTCTCTTGGGACTAGCGGGAGGAATGAGCAGTTCTTC. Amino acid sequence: CASSLGTSGRNEQFF. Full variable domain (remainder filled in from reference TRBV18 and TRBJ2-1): NAGVMQNPRHLVRRRGQEARLRCSPMKGHSHVYWYRQLPEEGLKFMVYLQKENIIDESGMPKERFSAEFPKEGPSILRIQQVVRGDSAAYFCASSLGTSGRNEQFFGPGTRLTVL.

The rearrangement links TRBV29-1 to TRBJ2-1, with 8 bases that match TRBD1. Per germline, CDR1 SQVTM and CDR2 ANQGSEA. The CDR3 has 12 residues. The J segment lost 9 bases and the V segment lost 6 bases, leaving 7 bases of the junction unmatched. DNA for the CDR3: TGCAGCGTCGGGGACAGGAGGATTGAGCAGTTCTTC. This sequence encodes CSVGDRRIEQFF.

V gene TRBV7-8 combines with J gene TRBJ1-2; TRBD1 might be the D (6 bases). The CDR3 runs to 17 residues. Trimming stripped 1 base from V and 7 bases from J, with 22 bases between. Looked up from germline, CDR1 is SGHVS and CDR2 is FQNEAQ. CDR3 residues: CASSLEGVSTVHGGYTF. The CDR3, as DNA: TGTGCCAGCAGCTTAGAGGGGGTGTCGACAGTCCATGGTGGCTACACCTTC. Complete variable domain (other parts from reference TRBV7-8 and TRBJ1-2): GAGVSQSPRYKVAKRGQDVALRCDPISGHVSLFWYQQALGQGPEFLTYFQNEAQLDKSGLPSDRFFAERPEGSVSTLKIQRTQQEDSAVYLCASSLEGVSTVHGGYTFGSGTRLTVV.

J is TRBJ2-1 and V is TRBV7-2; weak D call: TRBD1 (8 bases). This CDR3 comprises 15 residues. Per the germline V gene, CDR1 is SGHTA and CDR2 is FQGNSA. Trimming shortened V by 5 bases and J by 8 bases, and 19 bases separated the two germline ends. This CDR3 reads CASSPTGGGFHEQFF. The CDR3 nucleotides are TGTGCCAGCAGCCCCACAGGGGGGGGTTTCCATGAGCAGTTCTTC.

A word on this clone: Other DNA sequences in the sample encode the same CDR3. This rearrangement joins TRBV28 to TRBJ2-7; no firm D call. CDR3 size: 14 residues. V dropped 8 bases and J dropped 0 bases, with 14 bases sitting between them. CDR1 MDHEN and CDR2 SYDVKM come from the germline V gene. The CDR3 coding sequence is TGTGCCAGCCGCCATGGGCAGCACTCCTACGAGCAGTACTTC. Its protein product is CASRHGQHSYEQYF.

In nucleotides, the CDR3 is TGTGCCAGCAGCCAGGGGGGACAGGGGAGGACTGAAGCTTTCTTT. This translates into CASSQGGQGRTEAFF. The chain combines TRBV4-2 with TRBJ1-1; TRBD1 matches 10 bases. The CDR3 loop spans 15 amino acids. V lost 3 bases, J lost 5 bases, and 6 bases stayed unmatched. Germline CDR1 LGHNA, CDR2 YNFKEQ.